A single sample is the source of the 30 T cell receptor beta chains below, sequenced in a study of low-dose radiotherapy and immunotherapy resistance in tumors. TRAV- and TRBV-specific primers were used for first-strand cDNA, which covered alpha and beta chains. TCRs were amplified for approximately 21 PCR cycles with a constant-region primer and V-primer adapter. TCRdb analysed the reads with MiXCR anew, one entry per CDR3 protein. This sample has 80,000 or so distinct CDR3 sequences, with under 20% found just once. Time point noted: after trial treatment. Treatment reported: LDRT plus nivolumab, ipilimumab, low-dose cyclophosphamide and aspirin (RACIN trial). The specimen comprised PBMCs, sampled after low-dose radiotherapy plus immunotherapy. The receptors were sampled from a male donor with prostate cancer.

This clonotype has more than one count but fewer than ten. In DNA, the CDR3 is TGTGCCAGCAGTTTACTGACGAGGACTAGCGGGCACTACGAGCAGTACTTC. As protein: CASSLLTRTSGHYEQYF. This chain links TRBV28 with TRBJ2-7; 11 nucleotides line up with TRBD2. The CDR3 covers 17 residues. Losses at the gene ends were 2 bases for V and 3 bases for J; bases not matched to a gene: 9. Germline V CDR1 and CDR2: MDHEN, SYDVKM.

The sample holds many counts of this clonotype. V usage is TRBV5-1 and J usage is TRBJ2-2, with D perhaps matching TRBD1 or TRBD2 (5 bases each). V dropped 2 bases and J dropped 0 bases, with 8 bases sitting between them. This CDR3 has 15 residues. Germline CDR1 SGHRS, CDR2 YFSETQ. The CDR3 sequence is CASSFWDPNTGELFF. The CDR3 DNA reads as TGCGCCAGCAGCTTCTGGGACCCGAACACCGGGGAGCTGTTTTTT.

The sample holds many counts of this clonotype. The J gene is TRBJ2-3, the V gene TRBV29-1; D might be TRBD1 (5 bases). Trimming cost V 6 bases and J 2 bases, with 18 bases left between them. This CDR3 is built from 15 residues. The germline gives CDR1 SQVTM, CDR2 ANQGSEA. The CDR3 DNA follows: TGCAGCGTAGAACACAGGCGTTGGGACACAGATACGCAGTATTTT. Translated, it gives CSVEHRRWDTDTQYF.

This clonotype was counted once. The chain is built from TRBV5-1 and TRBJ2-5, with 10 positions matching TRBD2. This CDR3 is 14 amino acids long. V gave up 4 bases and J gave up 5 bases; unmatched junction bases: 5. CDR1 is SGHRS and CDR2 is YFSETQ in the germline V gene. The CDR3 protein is CASSGGLAWETQYF. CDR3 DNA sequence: TGCGCCAGCAGCGGGGGACTAGCGTGGGAGACCCAGTACTTC.

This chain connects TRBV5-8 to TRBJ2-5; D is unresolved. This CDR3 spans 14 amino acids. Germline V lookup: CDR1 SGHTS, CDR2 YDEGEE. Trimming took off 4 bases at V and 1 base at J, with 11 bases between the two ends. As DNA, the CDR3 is TGTGCCAGCAGCCTATCCGACACCCAAGAGACCCAGTACTTC. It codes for CASSLSDTQETQYF.

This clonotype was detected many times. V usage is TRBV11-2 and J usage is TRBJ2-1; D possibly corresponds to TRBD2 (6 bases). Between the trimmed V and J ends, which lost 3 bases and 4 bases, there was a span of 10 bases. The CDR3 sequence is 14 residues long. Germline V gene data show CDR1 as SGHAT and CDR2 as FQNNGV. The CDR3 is CASSFRDFYNEQFF. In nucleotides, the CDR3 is TGTGCCAGCAGCTTCCGGGACTTTTACAATGAGCAGTTCTTC.

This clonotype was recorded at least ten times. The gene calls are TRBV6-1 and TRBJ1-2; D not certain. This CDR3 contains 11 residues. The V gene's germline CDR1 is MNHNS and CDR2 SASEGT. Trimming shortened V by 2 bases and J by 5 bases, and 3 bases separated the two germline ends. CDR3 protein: CASSERYGYTF. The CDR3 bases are TGTGCCAGCAGTGAACGGTATGGCTACACCTTC.

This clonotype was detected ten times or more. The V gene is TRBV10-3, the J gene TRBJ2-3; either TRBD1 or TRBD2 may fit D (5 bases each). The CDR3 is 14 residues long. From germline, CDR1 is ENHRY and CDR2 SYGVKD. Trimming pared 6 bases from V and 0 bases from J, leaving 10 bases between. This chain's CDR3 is CAIRGTASTDTQYF. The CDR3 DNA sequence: TGTGCCATCAGAGGGACCGCTAGCACAGATACGCAGTATTTT.

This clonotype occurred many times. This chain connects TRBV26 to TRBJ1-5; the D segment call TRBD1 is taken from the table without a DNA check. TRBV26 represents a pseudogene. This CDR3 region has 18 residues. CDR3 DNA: TGTGCCAGCAGTTCCGGGACATGGACAGGGTCCCTCGATCAGCCCCAGCATTTT. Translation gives CASSSGTWTGSLDQPQHF.

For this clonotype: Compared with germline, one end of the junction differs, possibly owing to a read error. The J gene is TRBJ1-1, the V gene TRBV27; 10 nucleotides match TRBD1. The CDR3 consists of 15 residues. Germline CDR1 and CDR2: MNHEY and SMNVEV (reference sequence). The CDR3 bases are TGTGCCAGCAGCTCAATGGGACAGGGGAACCCTGAAGCTTTCTTT. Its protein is CASSSMGQGNPEAFF.

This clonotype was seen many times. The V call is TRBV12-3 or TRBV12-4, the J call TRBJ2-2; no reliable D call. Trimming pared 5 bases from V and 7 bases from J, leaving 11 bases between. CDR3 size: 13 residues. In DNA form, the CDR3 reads TGTGCCAGCAGTCCTGGACGGAACGGGGAGCTGTTTTTT. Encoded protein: CASSPGRNGELFF.

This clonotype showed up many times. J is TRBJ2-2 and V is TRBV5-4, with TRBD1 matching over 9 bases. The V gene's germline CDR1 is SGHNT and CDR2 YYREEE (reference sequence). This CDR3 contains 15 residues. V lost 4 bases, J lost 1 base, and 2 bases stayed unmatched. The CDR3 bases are TGTGCCAGCAGCAGGGGACAGGGGAACACCGGGGAGCTGTTTTTT. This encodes CASSRGQGNTGELFF.

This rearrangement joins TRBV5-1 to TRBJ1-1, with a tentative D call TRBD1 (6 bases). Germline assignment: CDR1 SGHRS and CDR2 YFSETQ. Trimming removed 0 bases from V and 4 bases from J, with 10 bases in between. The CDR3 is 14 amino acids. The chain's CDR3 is CASSLDPGATEAFF. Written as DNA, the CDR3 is TGCGCCAGCAGCTTGGATCCAGGGGCCACTGAAGCTTTCTTT.

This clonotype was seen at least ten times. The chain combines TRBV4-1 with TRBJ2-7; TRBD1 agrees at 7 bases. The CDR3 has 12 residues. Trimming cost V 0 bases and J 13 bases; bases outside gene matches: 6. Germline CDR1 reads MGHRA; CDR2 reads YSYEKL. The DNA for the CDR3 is TGCGCCAGCAGCCAAGAAGGGCAGGGGGTATACTTC. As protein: CASSQEGQGVYF.

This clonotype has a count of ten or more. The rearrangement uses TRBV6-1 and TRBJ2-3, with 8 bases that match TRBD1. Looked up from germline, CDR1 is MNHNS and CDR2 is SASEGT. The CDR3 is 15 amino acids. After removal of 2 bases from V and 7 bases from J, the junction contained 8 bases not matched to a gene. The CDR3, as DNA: TGTGCCAGCAGTGAAAGGGACAGGACTTGGAATACGCAGTATTTT. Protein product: CASSERDRTWNTQYF.

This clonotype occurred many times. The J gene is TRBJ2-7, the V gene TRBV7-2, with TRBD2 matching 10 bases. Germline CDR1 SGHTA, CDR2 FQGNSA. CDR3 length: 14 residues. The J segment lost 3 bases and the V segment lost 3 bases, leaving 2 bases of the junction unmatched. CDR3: CASSFGLAVYEQYF. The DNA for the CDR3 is TGTGCCAGCAGCTTCGGACTAGCGGTCTACGAGCAGTACTTC.

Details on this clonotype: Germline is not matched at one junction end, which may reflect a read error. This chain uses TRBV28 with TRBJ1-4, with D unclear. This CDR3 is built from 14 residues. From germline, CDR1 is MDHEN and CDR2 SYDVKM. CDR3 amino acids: CASSLRMANEKPFF. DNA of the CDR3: TGTGCCAGCAGTTTAAGGATGGCTAATGAAAAACCGTTTTTT. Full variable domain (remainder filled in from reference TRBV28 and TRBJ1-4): DVKVTQSSRYLVKRTGEKVFLECVQDMDHENMFWYRQDPGLGLRLIYFSYDVKMKEKGDIPEGYSVSREKKERFSLILESASTNQTSMYLCASSLRMANEKPFFGSGTQLSVL.

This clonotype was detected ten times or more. The DNA for the CDR3 is TGTGCCAGCAGTTTGGGGACAGGGGGCCACAATGAGCAGTTCTTC. It encodes CASSLGTGGHNEQFF. The chain carries TRBV28 and TRBJ2-1, with 12 bases lining up with TRBD1. Germline lookup yields CDR1 MDHEN and CDR2 SYDVKM. The V segment lost 3 bases and the J segment 5 bases; nucleotides outside the gene matches: 2. This CDR3 comprises 15 residues.

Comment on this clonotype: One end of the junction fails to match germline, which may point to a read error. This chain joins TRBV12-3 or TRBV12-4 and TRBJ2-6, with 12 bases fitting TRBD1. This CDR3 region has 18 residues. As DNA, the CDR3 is TGTGCCAGCAGCTTGCCCGGGACAGGGGGCTTTGGGGCCAACGTCCTGATTTTC. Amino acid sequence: CASSLPGTGGFGANVLIF.

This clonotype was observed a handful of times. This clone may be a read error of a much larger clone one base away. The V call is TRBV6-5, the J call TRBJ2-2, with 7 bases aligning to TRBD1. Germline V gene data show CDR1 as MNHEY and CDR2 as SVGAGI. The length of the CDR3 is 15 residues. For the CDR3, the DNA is TGTGCCAGCAGTAGACAGGGTAGAGGCACCGGGGAGCGGTTTTTT. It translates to CASSRQGRGTGERFF.

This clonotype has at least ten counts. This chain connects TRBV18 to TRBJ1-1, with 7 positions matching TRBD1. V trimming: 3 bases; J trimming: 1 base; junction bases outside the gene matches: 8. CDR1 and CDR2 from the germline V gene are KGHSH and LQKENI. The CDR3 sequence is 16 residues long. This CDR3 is CASSPQGGLGNTEAFF. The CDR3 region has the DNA TGTGCCAGCTCACCTCAGGGGGGACTAGGGAACACTGAAGCTTTCTTT. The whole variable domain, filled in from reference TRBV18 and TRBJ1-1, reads NAGVMQNPRHLVRRRGQEARLRCSPMKGHSHVYWYRQLPEEGLKFMVYLQKENIIDESGMPKERFSAEFPKEGPSILRIQQVVRGDSAAYFCASSPQGGLGNTEAFFGQGTRLTVV.

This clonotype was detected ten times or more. The CDR3 nucleotides read TGTGGAGTAAGGTCCGGGGAGCAAGAGACCCAGTACTTC. This encodes CGVRSGEQETQYF. The chain joins TRBV2 to TRBJ2-5; D might be TRBD2 (5 bases). CDR1 and CDR2 (germline): SNHLY, FYNNEI. The CDR3 spans 13 residues.

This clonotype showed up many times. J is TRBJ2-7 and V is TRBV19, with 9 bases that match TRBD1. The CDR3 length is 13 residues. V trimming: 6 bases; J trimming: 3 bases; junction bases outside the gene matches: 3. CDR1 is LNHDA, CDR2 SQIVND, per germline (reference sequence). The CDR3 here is CASSDRGYYEQYF. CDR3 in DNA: TGTGCCAGTAGCGACAGGGGGTACTACGAGCAGTACTTC.

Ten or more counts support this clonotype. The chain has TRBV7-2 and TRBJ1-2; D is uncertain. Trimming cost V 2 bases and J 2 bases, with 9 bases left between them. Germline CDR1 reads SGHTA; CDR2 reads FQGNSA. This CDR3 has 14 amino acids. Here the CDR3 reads CASSLQLTNYGYTF. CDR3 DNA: TGTGCCAGCAGCTTACAACTGACGAACTATGGCTACACCTTC.

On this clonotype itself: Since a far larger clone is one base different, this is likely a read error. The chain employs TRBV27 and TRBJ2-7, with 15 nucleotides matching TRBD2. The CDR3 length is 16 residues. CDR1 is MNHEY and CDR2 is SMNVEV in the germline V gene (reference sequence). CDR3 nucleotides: TGTGCCACCAGTGAACGGACTAGCGGGAGGGACAATGAGCAGTACTTC. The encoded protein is CATSERTSGRDNEQYF.

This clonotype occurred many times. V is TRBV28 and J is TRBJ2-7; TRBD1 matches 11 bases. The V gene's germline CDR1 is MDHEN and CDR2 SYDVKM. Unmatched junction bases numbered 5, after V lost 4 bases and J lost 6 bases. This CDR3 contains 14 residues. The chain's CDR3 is CASSYQDRGLEQYF. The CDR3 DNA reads TGTGCCAGCAGTTACCAGGACAGGGGGCTCGAGCAGTACTTC.

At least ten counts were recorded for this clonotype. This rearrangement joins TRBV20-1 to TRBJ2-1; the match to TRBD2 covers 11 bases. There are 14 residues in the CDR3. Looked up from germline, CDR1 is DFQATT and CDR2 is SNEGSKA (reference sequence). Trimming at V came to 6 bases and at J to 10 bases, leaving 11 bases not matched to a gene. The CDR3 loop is CSATSGSRLGEQFF. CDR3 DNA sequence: TGCAGTGCCACTAGCGGGAGTCGGTTGGGAGAGCAGTTCTTC.

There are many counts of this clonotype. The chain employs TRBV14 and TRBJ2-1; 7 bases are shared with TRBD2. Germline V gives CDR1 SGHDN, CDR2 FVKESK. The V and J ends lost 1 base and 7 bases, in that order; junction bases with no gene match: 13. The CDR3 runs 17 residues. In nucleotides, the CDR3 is TGTGCCAGCAGCCAAGGGAATTGGGCGGGAGAGTTTAATGAGCAGTTCTTC. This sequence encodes CASSQGNWAGEFNEQFF.

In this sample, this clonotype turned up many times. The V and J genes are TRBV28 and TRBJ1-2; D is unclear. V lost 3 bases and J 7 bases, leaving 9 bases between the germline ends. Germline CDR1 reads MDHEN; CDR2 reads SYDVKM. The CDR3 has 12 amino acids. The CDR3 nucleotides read TGTGCCAGCAGTTTGCGACGACTTGGCTACACCTTC. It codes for CASSLRRLGYTF.

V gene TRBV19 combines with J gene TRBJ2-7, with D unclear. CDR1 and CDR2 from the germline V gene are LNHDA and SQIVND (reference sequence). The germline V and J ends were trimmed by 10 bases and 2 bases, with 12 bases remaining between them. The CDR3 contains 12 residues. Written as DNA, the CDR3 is TGTGCCACCCCCGACATAGCCTACGAGCAGTACTTC. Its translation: CATPDIAYEQYF.